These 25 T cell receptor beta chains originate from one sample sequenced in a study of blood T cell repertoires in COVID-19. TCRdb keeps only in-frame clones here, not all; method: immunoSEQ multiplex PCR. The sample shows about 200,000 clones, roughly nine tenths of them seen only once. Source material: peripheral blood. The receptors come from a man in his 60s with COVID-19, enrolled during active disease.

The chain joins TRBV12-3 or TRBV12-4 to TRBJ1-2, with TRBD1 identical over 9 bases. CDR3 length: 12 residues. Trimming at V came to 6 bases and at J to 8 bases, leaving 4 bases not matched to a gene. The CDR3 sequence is CASRGTGNGYTF. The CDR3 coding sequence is TGTGCCAGCAGAGGGACAGGGAACGGCTACACCTTC.

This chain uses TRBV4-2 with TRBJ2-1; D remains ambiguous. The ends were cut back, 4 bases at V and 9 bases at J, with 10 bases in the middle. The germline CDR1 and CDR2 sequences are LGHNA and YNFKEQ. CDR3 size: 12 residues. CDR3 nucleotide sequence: TGTGCCAGCAGCCGCGAAAGAGGTGAGCAGTTCTTC. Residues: CASSRERGEQFF.

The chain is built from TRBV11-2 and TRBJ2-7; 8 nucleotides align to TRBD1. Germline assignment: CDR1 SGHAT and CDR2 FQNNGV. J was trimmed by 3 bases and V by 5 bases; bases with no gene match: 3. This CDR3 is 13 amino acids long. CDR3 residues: CASSKDRGYEQYF. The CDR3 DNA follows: TGTGCCAGCAGCAAAGACAGGGGCTACGAGCAGTACTTC.

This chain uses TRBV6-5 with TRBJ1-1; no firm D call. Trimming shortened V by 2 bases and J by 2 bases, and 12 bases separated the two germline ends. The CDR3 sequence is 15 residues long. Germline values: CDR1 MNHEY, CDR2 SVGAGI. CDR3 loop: CASSYDQALNTEAFF. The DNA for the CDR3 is TGTGCCAGCAGTTACGACCAGGCTCTTAACACTGAAGCTTTCTTT.

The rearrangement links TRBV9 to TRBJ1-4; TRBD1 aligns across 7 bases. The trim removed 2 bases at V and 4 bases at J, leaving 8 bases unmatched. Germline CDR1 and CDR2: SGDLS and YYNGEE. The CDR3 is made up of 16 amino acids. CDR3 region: CASSVSTGRFNEKLFF. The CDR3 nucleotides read TGTGCCAGCAGCGTCTCGACAGGGAGATTTAATGAAAAACTGTTTTTT.

CDR3 nucleotides: TGTGCCACCAGCAGAGATCAGGGCGTGAGAACTGAAGCTTTCTTT. This gives the protein CATSRDQGVRTEAFF. This chain uses TRBV15 with TRBJ1-1; maybe TRBD1 (5 bases). Trimming stripped 0 bases from V and 5 bases from J, with 13 bases between. The CDR3 runs to 15 residues. CDR1 and CDR2 from the germline V gene are LNHNV and YYDKDF (reference sequence).

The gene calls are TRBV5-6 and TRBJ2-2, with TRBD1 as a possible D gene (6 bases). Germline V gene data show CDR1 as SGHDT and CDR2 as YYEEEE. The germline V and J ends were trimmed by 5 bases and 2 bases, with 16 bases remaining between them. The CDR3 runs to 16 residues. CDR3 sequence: CASSSTGTPNTGELFF. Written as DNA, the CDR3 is TGTGCCAGCAGTTCAACCGGGACACCTAACACCGGGGAGCTGTTTTTT.

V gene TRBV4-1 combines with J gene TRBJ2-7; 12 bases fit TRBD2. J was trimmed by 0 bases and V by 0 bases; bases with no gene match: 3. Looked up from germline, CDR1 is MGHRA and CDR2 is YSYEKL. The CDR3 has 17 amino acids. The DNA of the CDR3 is TGCGCCAGCAGCCAAGACCCTAGCGGGAGGGTCTCCTACGAGCAGTACTTC. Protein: CASSQDPSGRVSYEQYF.

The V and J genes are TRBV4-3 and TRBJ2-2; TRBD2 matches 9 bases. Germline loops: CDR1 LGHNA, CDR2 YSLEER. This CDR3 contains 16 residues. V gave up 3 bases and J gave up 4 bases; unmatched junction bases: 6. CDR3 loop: CASSQWAGGGTGELFF. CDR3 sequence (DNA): TGCGCCAGCAGCCAGTGGGCGGGAGGGGGCACCGGGGAGCTGTTTTTT.

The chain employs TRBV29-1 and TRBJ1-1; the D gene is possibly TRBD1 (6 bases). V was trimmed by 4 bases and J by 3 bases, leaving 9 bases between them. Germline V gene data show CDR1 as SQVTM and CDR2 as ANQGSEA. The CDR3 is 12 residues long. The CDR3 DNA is TGCAGCGTTGCGAGGGGGTACACTGAAGCTTTCTTT. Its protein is CSVARGYTEAFF. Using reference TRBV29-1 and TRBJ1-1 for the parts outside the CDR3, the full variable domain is SAVISQKPSRDICQRGTSLTIQCQVDSQVTMMFWYRQQPGQSLTLIATANQGSEATYESGFVIDKFPISRPNLTFSTLTVSNMSPEDSSIYLCSVARGYTEAFFGQGTRLTVV.

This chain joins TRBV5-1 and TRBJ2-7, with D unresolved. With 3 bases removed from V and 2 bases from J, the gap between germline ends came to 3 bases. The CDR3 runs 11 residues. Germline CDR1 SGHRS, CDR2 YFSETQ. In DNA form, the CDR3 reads TGCGCCAGCAGCTCCACCTACGAGCAGTACTTC. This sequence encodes CASSSTYEQYF. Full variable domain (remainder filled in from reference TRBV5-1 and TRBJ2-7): KAGVTQTPRYLIKTRGQQVTLSCSPISGHRSVSWYQQTPGQGLQFLFEYFSETQRNKGNFPGRFSGRQFSNSRSEMNVSTLELGDSALYLCASSSTYEQYFGPGTRLTVT.

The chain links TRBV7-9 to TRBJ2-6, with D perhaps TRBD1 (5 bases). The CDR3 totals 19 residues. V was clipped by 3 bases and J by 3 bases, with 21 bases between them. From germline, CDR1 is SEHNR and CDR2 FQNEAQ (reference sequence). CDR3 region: CASSFGRQGWLGGANVLTF. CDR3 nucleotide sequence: TGTGCCAGCAGCTTTGGACGGCAGGGATGGTTAGGTGGGGCCAACGTCCTGACTTTC.

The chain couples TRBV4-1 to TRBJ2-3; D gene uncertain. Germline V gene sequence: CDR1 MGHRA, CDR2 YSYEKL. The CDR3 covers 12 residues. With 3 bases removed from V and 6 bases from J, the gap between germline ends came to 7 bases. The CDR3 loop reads CASSQVSDTQYF. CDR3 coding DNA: TGCGCCAGCAGCCAGGTTAGCGATACGCAGTATTTT.

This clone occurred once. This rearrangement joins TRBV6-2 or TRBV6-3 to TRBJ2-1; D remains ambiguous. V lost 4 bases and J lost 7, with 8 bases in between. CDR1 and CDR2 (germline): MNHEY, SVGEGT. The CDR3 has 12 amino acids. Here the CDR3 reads CASSFTRNEQFF. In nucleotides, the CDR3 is TGTGCCAGCAGTTTTACCCGGAATGAGCAGTTCTTC.

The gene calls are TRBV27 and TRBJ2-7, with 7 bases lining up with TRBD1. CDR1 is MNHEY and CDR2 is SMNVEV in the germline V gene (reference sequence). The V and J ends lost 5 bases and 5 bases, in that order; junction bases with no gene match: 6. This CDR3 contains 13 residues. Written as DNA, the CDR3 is TGTGCCAGCAGTCGACAGGGCTTCCACGAGCAGTACTTC. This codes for CASSRQGFHEQYF.

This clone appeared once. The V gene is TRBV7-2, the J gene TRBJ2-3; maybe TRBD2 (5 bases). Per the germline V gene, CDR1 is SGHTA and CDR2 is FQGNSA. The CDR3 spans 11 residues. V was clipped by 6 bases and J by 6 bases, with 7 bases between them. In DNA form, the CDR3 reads TGTGCCAGCAGGGTAGCGGATACGCAGTATTTT. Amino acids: CASRVADTQYF.

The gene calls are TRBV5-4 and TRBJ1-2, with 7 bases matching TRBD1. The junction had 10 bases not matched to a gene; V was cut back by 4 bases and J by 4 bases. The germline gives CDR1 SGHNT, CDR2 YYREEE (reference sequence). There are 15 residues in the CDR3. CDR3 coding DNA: TGTGCCAGCAGCGCCGGGGACAGACACTTCTATGGCTACACCTTC. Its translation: CASSAGDRHFYGYTF.

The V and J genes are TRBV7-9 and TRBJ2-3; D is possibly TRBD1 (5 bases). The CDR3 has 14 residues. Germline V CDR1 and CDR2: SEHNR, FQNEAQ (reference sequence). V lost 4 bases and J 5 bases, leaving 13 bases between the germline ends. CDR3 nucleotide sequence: TGTGCCAGCAGCTCCCTAGGGGCAGGAGATACGCAGTATTTT. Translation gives CASSSLGAGDTQYF. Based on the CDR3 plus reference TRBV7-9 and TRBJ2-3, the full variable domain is DTGVSQNPRHKITKRGQNVTFRCDPISEHNRLYWYRQTLGQGPEFLTYFQNEAQLEKSRLLSDRFSAERPKGSFSTLEIQRTEQGDSAMYLCASSSLGAGDTQYFGPGTRLTVL.

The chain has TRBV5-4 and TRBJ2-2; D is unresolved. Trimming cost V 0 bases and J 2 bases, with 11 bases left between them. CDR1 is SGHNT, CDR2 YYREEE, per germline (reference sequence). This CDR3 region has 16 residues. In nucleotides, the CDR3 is TGTGCCAGCAGCTTGGGTCCGGCGGTAAACACCGGGGAGCTGTTTTTT. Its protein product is CASSLGPAVNTGELFF.

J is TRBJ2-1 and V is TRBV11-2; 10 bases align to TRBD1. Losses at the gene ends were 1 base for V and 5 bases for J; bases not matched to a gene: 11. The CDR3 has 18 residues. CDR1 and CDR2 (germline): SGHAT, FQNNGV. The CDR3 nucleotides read TGTGCCAGCAGCTTAGGTCTTCTGACAGGGGGCGCGGACAATGAGCAGTTCTTC. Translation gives CASSLGLLTGGADNEQFF.

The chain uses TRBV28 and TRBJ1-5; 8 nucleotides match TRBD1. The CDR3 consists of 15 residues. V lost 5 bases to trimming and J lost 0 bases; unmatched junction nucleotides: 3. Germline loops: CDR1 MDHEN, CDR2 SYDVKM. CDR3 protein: CASSLTGVSNQPQHF. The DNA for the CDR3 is TGTGCCAGCAGTCTGACAGGGGTTAGCAATCAGCCCCAGCATTTT.

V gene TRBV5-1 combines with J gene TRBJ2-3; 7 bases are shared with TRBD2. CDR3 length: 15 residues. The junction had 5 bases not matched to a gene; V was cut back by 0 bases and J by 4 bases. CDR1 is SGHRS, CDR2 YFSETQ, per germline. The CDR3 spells CASSLEGRGADTQYF. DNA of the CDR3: TGCGCCAGCAGCTTGGAGGGGAGGGGAGCAGATACGCAGTATTTT.

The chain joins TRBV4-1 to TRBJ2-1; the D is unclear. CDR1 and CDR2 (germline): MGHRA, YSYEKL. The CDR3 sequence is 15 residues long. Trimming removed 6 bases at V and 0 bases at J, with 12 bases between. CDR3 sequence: CASRVSRSSYNEQFF. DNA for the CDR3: TGCGCCAGCAGGGTCAGCCGGAGCTCCTACAATGAGCAGTTCTTC.

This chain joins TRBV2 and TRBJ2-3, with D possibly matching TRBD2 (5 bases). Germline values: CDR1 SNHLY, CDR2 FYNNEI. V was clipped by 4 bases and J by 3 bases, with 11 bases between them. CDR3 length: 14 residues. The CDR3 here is CASSAIAPTDTQYF. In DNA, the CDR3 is TGTGCCAGCAGTGCAATAGCGCCAACAGATACGCAGTATTTT.

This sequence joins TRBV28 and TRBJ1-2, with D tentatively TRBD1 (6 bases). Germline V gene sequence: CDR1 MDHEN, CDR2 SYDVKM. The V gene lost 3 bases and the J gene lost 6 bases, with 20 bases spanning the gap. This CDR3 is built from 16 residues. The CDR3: CASSFDLTNRAHGYTF. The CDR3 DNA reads TGTGCCAGCAGTTTTGACCTCACTAACAGGGCCCATGGCTACACCTTC.